These 23 T cell receptor beta chains originate from one sample sequenced in a study of regulatory T cells in long-lasting Graves disease. As to time point: persistent/refractory GD, antithyroid drugs over 5 years with positive TRAb. Isolated PBMC RNA provided the starting material for the TCR library. The authors built TCR beta libraries using iRepertoire HTBI primers and Arm-PCR of CDR3 regions. TCRdb fed the multiplex PCR reads into MiXCR, producing one record per CDR3 protein. Altogether approximately 380,000 distinct CDR3 sequences are present, less than 25% being singletons, with the ten largest covering less than 25%. The source was peripheral blood mononuclear cells (PBMCs), collected when the disease was refractory, from a patient treated with antithyroid drugs. The source of these receptors is a female donor with Graves disease.

Worth noting for this clonotype: Given a much more abundant clone one base away, this may be a read error. The rearrangement links TRBV11-2 to TRBJ2-1, with 9 bases identical to TRBD1. CDR1 and CDR2 from the germline V gene are SGHAT and FQNNGV. The CDR3 runs 15 residues. Here the CDR3 reads CVSSLEGQGYNEQFF. DNA for the CDR3: TGTGTCAGCAGCTTAGAGGGACAGGGATACAATGAGCAGTTCTTC.

The rearrangement joins TRBV5-6 to TRBJ2-7; 9 bases agree with TRBD2. J gave up 3 bases and V 6 bases, and 10 bases lay outside the gene matches. CDR3 length equals 15 residues. The germline V gene has CDR1 SGHDT and CDR2 YYEEEE. DNA of the CDR3: TGTGCCAGCACCCTGACGAGCGGGGGGTTCTACGAGCAGTACTTC. It encodes CASTLTSGGFYEQYF.

This clonotype was seen more than once but under ten times. The chain uses TRBV7-9 and TRBJ2-7; 7 positions agree with TRBD2. Per the germline V gene, CDR1 is SEHNR and CDR2 is FQNEAQ (reference sequence). The CDR3 is made up of 15 amino acids. V lost 1 base and J lost 0; bases outside the gene matches: 3. Here the CDR3 DNA reads TGTGCCAGCAGCTTAGGTAGCGGGCCCTCCTACGAGCAGTACTTC. This translates into CASSLGSGPSYEQYF.

This sequence joins TRBV4-3 and TRBJ1-2; no clear D. The V gene lost 0 bases and the J gene lost 4 bases, with 18 bases spanning the gap. The germline CDR1 and CDR2 sequences are LGHNA and YSLEER. The CDR3 extends over 17 amino acids. The CDR3 is CASSQDWGPISPYGYTF. The CDR3 DNA reads as TGCGCCAGCAGCCAAGATTGGGGTCCCATCTCTCCCTATGGCTACACCTTC.

This clonotype was observed a handful of times. The chain recombines TRBV4-3 with TRBJ1-2; 7 bases fit TRBD1. The germline V gene has CDR1 LGHNA and CDR2 YSLEER. V shed 0 bases and J 6 bases; nucleotides not matched to a gene: 4. The CDR3 is made up of 14 amino acids. The CDR3 loop reads CASSQDRGTDGYTF. Written as DNA, the CDR3 is TGCGCCAGCAGCCAAGATAGGGGGACAGATGGCTACACCTTC.

There are many counts of this clonotype. The rearrangement uses TRBV30 and TRBJ1-6, with TRBD1 matching 8 bases. CDR3 length: 14 amino acids. With 4 bases clipped from V and 9 bases from J, the junction kept 8 bases outside the gene matches. From germline, CDR1 is GTSNPN and CDR2 SVGIG (reference sequence). The CDR3 protein is CAWIEDRDGSPLHF. CDR3 bases: TGTGCCTGGATCGAGGACAGGGATGGTTCACCCCTCCACTTT.

The rearrangement joins TRBV27 to TRBJ2-2; 10 bases map to TRBD1. Trimming took 7 bases from V and 7 from J; bases not matched to a gene: 12. Germline lookup yields CDR1 MNHEY and CDR2 SMNVEV (reference sequence). CDR3 size: 16 residues. Written as DNA, the CDR3 is TGTGCCAGCAACTCCGGGACAGGGGTGCTCGGCGGGGAGCTGTTTTTT. Encoded protein: CASNSGTGVLGGELFF.

Notes on this clonotype: At one end, the junction sequence differs from germline, possibly due to a read error. The rearrangement links TRBV28 to TRBJ2-2; 10 bases align to TRBD1. This CDR3 is 20 amino acids long. Germline-derived CDR1 and CDR2 are MDHEN and SYDVKM. This chain's CDR3 is CASSFLPLYGQGGNTGELFF. In nucleotides, the CDR3 is TGTGCCAGCAGTTTCCTTCCGTTATATGGACAGGGGGGCAACACCGGGGAGCTGTTCTTT.

The J gene is TRBJ1-5, the V gene TRBV7-9; D not resolved. Trimming took off 3 bases at V and 0 bases at J, with 15 bases between the two ends. CDR3 length: 17 amino acids. Germline CDR1 is SEHNR and CDR2 is FQNEAQ (reference sequence). Here the CDR3 reads CASSLGFGGYSNQPQHF. CDR3 DNA: TGTGCCAGCAGCTTGGGTTTCGGTGGCTATAGCAATCAGCCCCAGCATTTT.

The chain has TRBV29-1 and TRBJ2-1, with D uncertain. Germline assignment: CDR1 SQVTM and CDR2 ANQGSEA. Trimming removed 8 bases from V and 3 bases from J, with 17 bases in between. This CDR3 has 14 amino acids. CDR3: CSSSSGSDYNEQFF. The CDR3 DNA reads TGCAGCTCCTCTTCGGGCTCTGACTACAATGAGCAGTTCTTC.

This clonotype has a count of ten or more. This sequence joins TRBV6-1 and TRBJ1-1, with 9 bases that match TRBD1. The V gene's germline CDR1 is MNHNS and CDR2 SASEGT. The CDR3 consists of 16 residues. The junction had 7 bases not matched to a gene; V was cut back by 1 base and J by 4 bases. The CDR3 DNA is TGTGCCAGCAGTGAAGGGACAGGGGCTTTGGGCACTGAAGCTTTCTTT. Amino acids: CASSEGTGALGTEAFF.

This clonotype was counted ten times or more. The V and J genes are TRBV6-1 and TRBJ1-5, with D hard to call. Trimming pared 6 bases from V and 0 bases from J, leaving 18 bases between. CDR1 is MNHNS, CDR2 SASEGT, per germline. The CDR3 has 17 amino acids. In DNA, the CDR3 is TGTGCCAGCAGAAAGCGACTAACAGCCGATAGCAATCAGCCCCAGCATTTT. Its protein product is CASRKRLTADSNQPQHF.

Notes on this clonotype: An end of the junction does not agree with germline; a read error may underlie this. The chain is built from TRBV5-1 and TRBJ2-7, with D perhaps matching TRBD2 (6 bases). The length of the CDR3 is 15 residues. CDR1 SGHRS and CDR2 YFSETQ come from the germline V gene. CDR3 loop: CASSLAAGTSYEQYF. In DNA form, the CDR3 reads TGCGCCAGCAGCTTGGCGGCGGGAACTTCCTACGAGCAGTATTTC.

This clonotype was seen a few times. This sequence joins TRBV6-1 and TRBJ2-5, with a tentative D call TRBD1 (6 bases). Trimming removed 5 bases at V and 5 bases at J, with 12 bases between. Per germline, CDR1 MNHNS and CDR2 SASEGT. The CDR3 has 13 amino acids. CDR3 DNA sequence: TGTGCCAGCAGTAAACAGGGTCCGGAGACCCAGTACTTC. Translation gives CASSKQGPETQYF.

This clonotype was recorded at least ten times. The CDR3 loop reads CASSPYRGNEQFF. The CDR3 region has the DNA TGTGCCAGCAGTCCCTACAGGGGGAATGAGCAGTTCTTC. This chain uses TRBV27 with TRBJ2-1; 8 nucleotides match TRBD1. V shed 5 bases, J shed 7 bases, and the junction held 4 bases outside the gene matches. Germline values: CDR1 MNHEY, CDR2 SMNVEV (reference sequence). The CDR3 consists of 13 residues.

This clonotype has ten or more counts. The chain uses TRBV30 and TRBJ2-5; the match to TRBD2 covers 12 bases. Germline CDR1 and CDR2: GTSNPN and SVGIG (reference sequence). This CDR3 comprises 16 residues. V dropped 2 bases and J dropped 4; count of bases not matched to a gene: 8. CDR3 nucleotide sequence: TGTGCCTGGAGTCGAATTGGGACTAGCGGGCTAGAGACCCAGTACTTC. Protein: CAWSRIGTSGLETQYF.

The table lists this clonotype with a few counts. This sequence joins TRBV19 and TRBJ1-5; 8 bases are a match to TRBD1. V trimming: 6 bases; J trimming: 7 bases; junction bases outside the gene matches: 11. This CDR3 is 15 amino acids long. Germline CDR1 and CDR2: LNHDA and SQIVND (reference sequence). In nucleotides, the CDR3 is TGTGCCAGTAGCCCCCTGGACAGGGTGGGACAGCCCCAGCATTTT. This translates into CASSPLDRVGQPQHF.

The sample holds a few counts of this clonotype. V usage is TRBV13 and J usage is TRBJ1-6; perhaps TRBD1 as D (5 bases). Trimming stripped 5 bases from V and 3 bases from J, with 11 bases between. This CDR3 is built from 15 residues. Looked up from germline, CDR1 is PRHDT and CDR2 is FYEKMQ (reference sequence). CDR3 DNA: TGTGCCAGCAGCCCACAGACAGACTATAATTCACCCCTCCACTTT. Translation gives CASSPQTDYNSPLHF.

This clonotype was seen a handful of times. The CDR3 DNA is TGTGCCAGCAGCTTGGGGGGGGCTAGCGGGTGGCAAGAGACCCAGTACTTC. It codes for CASSLGGASGWQETQYF. V and J are TRBV5-6 and TRBJ2-5, with 8 positions matching TRBD2. Trimming removed 0 bases from V and 2 bases from J; junction bases left unmatched: 9. This CDR3 contains 17 residues. CDR1 is SGHDT, CDR2 YYEEEE, per germline.

This clonotype showed up many times. V is TRBV27 and J is TRBJ2-7; the match to TRBD1 covers 8 bases. Germline CDR1 and CDR2: MNHEY and SMNVEV (reference sequence). V lost 10 bases and J lost 3; bases outside the gene matches: 11. CDR3 length equals 14 residues. The DNA of the CDR3 is TGTGCCAACCTTAACAGGACAGGGTGCTACGAGCAGTACTTC. This codes for CANLNRTGCYEQYF.

There are many counts of this clonotype. This CDR3 reads CSVERDGDTIYF. The CDR3 DNA reads TGCAGCGTTGAACGGGACGGGGACACCATATATTTT. The chain uses TRBV29-1 and TRBJ1-3; a weak D match, TRBD1 (5 bases). Germline CDR1 and CDR2: SQVTM and ANQGSEA. The V and J ends lost 2 bases and 8 bases respectively, with 10 bases between them. The CDR3 is 12 residues long.

This clonotype appeared many times. The V and J genes are TRBV28 and TRBJ2-5; D perhaps matches TRBD2 (5 bases). The CDR3 contains 14 residues. The V end lost 5 bases, the J end lost 5 bases, and 15 bases lay between the germline ends. Germline assignment: CDR1 MDHEN and CDR2 SYDVKM. The CDR3 DNA is TGTGCCAGCAGTCTAAGTACGGGGTGGGAGACCCAGTACTTC. Translated, it gives CASSLSTGWETQYF. Variable domain in full (rest from reference TRBV28 and TRBJ2-5): DVKVTQSSRYLVKRTGEKVFLECVQDMDHENMFWYRQDPGLGLRLIYFSYDVKMKEKGDIPEGYSVSREKKERFSLILESASTNQTSMYLCASSLSTGWETQYFGPGTRLLVL.

About this clonotype itself: At one end, the junction sequence differs from germline, possibly due to a read error. The chain links TRBV20-1 to TRBJ1-2; unclear D gene. The CDR3 contains 17 residues. CDR1 and CDR2 from the germline V gene are DFQATT and SNEGSKA (reference sequence). CDR3 DNA sequence: TGCAGTGCTATTCCGCCCTTAATGACCGTAGCTAACTATGGCTGCACCTTC. It translates to CSAIPPLMTVANYGCTF.